This TCR beta chain was recovered during a study of shared clonotypes between healthy human individuals. Sequenced by immunoSEQ multiplex PCR; TCRdb stores in-frame clones only, minus some. The repertoire holds around 1.1 million clones, with approximately 80% as singletons. The CDR3 has 13 residues. Trimming removed 4 bases at V and 2 bases at J, with 7 bases between. Germline CDR1 reads MDHEN; CDR2 reads SYDVKM. The clonotype comes from a man aged 18 to 30 in good health. Some clones in this sample may be carry-over from other donors' samples. The rearrangement uses TRBV28 and TRBJ2-3; D is ambiguous. Sequenced: memory CD4+ T cells from PBMCs. The subset: CD45RA-negative fraction. CDR3 bases: TGTGCCAGCAGTTCCGACAACACAGATACGCAGTATTTT. Encoded protein: CASSSDNTDTQYF.